This TCR beta chain was recovered during a study of T cell responses to AZD1222 COVID-19 vaccine. The table came from immunoSEQ multiplex PCR; TCRdb's copy has only in-frame clones and leaves some out. The sample records 99,000 or so clones, roughly 92% being singletons. From germline, CDR1 is LNHNV and CDR2 YYDKDF (reference sequence). The junction had 14 bases not matched to a gene; V was cut back by 1 base and J by 4 bases. This CDR3 spans 18 amino acids. The V gene is TRBV15, the J gene TRBJ2-3; 7 nucleotides line up with TRBD2. The receptor was isolated from an adult in good health. The sample in question was peripheral blood, obtained on day 0 of AZD1222 vaccination. CDR3 protein: CATSRGNLWREISDTQYF. For the CDR3, the DNA is TGTGCCACCAGCAGAGGAAACCTTTGGCGGGAGATATCAGATACGCAGTATTTT. Using reference TRBV15 and TRBJ2-3 for the parts outside the CDR3, the full variable domain is DAMVIQNPRYQVTQFGKPVTLSCSQTLNHNVMYWYQQKSSQAPKLLFHYYDKDFNNEADTPDNFQSRRPNTSFCFLDIRSPGLGDTAMYLCATSRGNLWREISDTQYFGPGTRLTVL.